These T cell receptor beta chains were read from a single sample in a study of tumor and adjacent non-tumor tissue in lung cancer. Each CDR3 protein gets one entry after TCRdb re-called the multiplex PCR reads with MiXCR. Of 40,000 to 45,000 distinct CDR3 sequences in the sample, approximately 60% are singletons; the top ten hold around 17%. The specimen was distant non-tumor lung tissue. The receptors stem from a woman in her thirties or forties with non-small cell lung cancer. CDR3s include the opening cysteine and the closing phenylalanine or tryptophan. Part of the rows lack a size; the others show once, few, many or a class for expanded clones.

length	size	V	CDR3
20	.	TRBV12-3/TRBV12-4	CASTDPDVGRAKVVYNEQFF
18	.	TRBV4-2	CASSQDYRTSGTYNDQFF
14	.	TRBV11-2	CPISLAGANNEKFF
17	.	TRBV5-4	CASSRLINTGTGYGYIF
15	.	TRBV7-8	CASSCITQGTDTQYF
14	.	TRBV5-4	CASSPVGEGAEQYF
14	.	TRBV6-1	CANSELPQNQLQHF
15	.	TRBV12-3/TRBV12-4	CASITMVTVNHGYTF
12	.	TRBV30	CAWSQGSGELSF
18	.	TRBV2	CANSEAFLRDSDFNEQFF
18	.	TRBV7-8	CASSSSGGVTAFYSPLHF
12	.	TRBV29-1	CSVGSSNHEHYF
12	.	TRBV11-3	CASSLERGEEYF
15	.	TRBV11-2	CASGQTGDFYNEQFF
15	once	TRBV20-1	CSARDQLGRDYGYTF
16	.	TRBV6-5	CASSFRTGCSGITIYF
13	.	TRBV6-5	CASSVGSDYGYIF
16	.	TRBV10-3	CAIGLAGQFMNTEAFF
14	.	TRBV12-3/TRBV12-4	CASGPGTSIHSRYF
14	few	TRBV11-2	CASSLSGVEETQYF
11	.	TRBV2	CAGKAGEVQYF
13	.	TRBV2	CASIRGPGNIQYF
15	.	TRBV7-9	CASSFGTSGYNEEFF
15	.	TRBV28	CASSDSGGAYNEQFF
15	.	TRBV6-6	CASSSGTSGYSEQFF
15	.	TRBV12-3/TRBV12-4	CASTRARGGYNEQFF
15	.	TRBV29-1	CSVDDTGGVNTEAFF
15	.	TRBV29-1	CSVEDLRGRNNEHFF
13	.	TRBV28	CASSPPVTNEQFF
14	.	TRBV7-8	CASSLRGAEGPQHF
13	medium-sized	TRBV11-3	CASSLATGQQAFF
16	few	TRBV10-3	CAISESLTSGENVQFF
18	medium-sized	TRBV4-1	CASSQGRQGRPYGDTQYF
15	.	TRBV6-6	CASSSEMGTACEQYF
14	.	TRBV5-4	CASSSLYSTDTHYF
13	.	TRBV5-6	CASMEEAADTQYF
16	.	TRBV12-3/TRBV12-4	CDSSLSGGTVRGTIYF
15	once	TRBV11-1	CVSSQGTGRTDTRYF
16	few	TRBV21-1	CASSKERQSGNQPQHF
15	once	TRBV12-3/TRBV12-4	CASQTAAGGFNEQYF
14	.	TRBV11-2	CASSLVSNSSEQFF
16	.	TRBV11-3	CASRPKRGGMNNEQFF
12	.	TRBV28	CASNKGGSGYTF
16	medium-sized	TRBV11-1	CASSPRLTSGQNIQYF
15	.	TRBV5-4	CASSAGTGGGDTQYF
13	.	TRBV20-1	CSARRVVTNEQFF
15	.	TRBV6-2/TRBV6-3	CTTTGAGSSYNEQLF
12	many	TRBV12-3/TRBV12-4	CASSSGGAEAFF
15	.	TRBV7-9	CASSLGVGPNSPLHF
14	many	TRBV6-4	CASSDPSTTGELFF
15	.	TRBV20-1	CCARGEQVGNQPQHF
12	.	TRBV11-2	CASSFGEAGYTF
17	.	TRBV11-3	CASSHVRLVAGSNEQFF
15	.	TRBV5-4	CARSLAGRSQETQYF
12	once	TRBV20-1	CSAWGGVNEQFF
15	many	TRBV12-3/TRBV12-4	CASSLNSRSNQPQHF
14	many	TRBV20-1	CSARNPDRATRQYF